The clone carrying this T cell receptor beta chain was observed many times. Its antigen is still unknown. This sample is drawn from a study of T-cell reconstitution after alpha-beta-depleted transplantation in children. For TCRbeta, the library was prepared with unique molecular identifiers. TCRdb re-called the PCR reads through MiXCR, storing one row per CDR3 protein. The sample holds 490,000 or so distinct CDR3 sequences, roughly a tenth seen once. Study conclusions and caveats: The origin of alpha-beta T cells about two months after transplant was reportedly several hundred expanded graft clones. A year post-transplant, T-cell counts and diversity derived mostly from newly produced T cells. Day-60 TCRbeta diversity that was high in some patients was derived from surviving recipient T cells and thymic progenitors.

The sample was PBMCs, taken before TCRalphabeta/CD19-depleted stem cell transplant. The TCR was taken from a child under 10 years old with inherited bone marrow failure, due to receive a stem cell transplant.

DNA for the CDR3: TGTGCCAGCAGCCCATTCGGGGGGTGGACGGTGGCCCAGCATTTT. This translates into CASSPFGGWTVAQHF. V and J are TRBV12-3 or TRBV12-4 and TRBJ1-5, with TRBD1 as a possible D gene (5 bases). The CDR3 sequence is 15 residues long. V lost 6 bases and J 11 bases, leaving 23 bases between the germline ends.